The next 9 T cell receptor beta chains were all read from a single sample in a study of T cells in Graves' hyperthyroidism and ophthalmopathy. The CDR3 regions of TCR beta were amplified from RNA transcripts. The primer set for the first-round RT-PCR of the TCR CDR3 was HTBI. In TCRdb, the multiplex PCR reads were re-called with MiXCR into one record per CDR3 protein. The sample holds about half a million distinct CDR3 sequences, around 15% seen once. Sequenced material: blood. Receptor source: a woman in her 30s with Graves' ophthalmopathy.

This clonotype turned up a few times. The V call is TRBV5-5, the J call TRBJ1-1; 7 nucleotides match TRBD1. Per germline, CDR1 SGHKS and CDR2 YYEKEE (reference sequence). Trimming cost V 6 bases and J 4 bases; bases outside gene matches: 12. The CDR3 runs 15 residues. CDR3 residues: CASKSTGMAGTEAFF. The CDR3 DNA reads as TGTGCCAGCAAATCGACAGGGATGGCGGGCACTGAAGCTTTCTTT.

This clonotype was recorded many times. The V and J genes are TRBV5-1 and TRBJ2-5; weak D call: TRBD1 (6 bases). The germline gives CDR1 SGHRS, CDR2 YFSETQ. Trimming cost V 5 bases and J 4 bases, with 12 bases left between them. The CDR3 spans 13 residues. In DNA form, the CDR3 reads TGCGCCAGCAGACTGACAGGTGGAGAGACCCAGTACTTC. It is translated as CASRLTGGETQYF. Supplemented by reference TRBV5-1 and TRBJ2-5, the full variable domain reads KAGVTQTPRYLIKTRGQQVTLSCSPISGHRSVSWYQQTPGQGLQFLFEYFSETQRNKGNFPGRFSGRQFSNSRSEMNVSTLELGDSALYLCASRLTGGETQYFGPGTRLLVL.

This clonotype was picked up many times. The chain recombines TRBV20-1 with TRBJ2-1; TRBD2 aligns across 7 bases. The CDR3 consists of 14 residues. Per germline, CDR1 DFQATT and CDR2 SNEGSKA (reference sequence). V lost 1 base, J lost 5 bases, and 5 bases stayed unmatched. The chain's CDR3 is CSARAGDYDNEQFF. DNA for the CDR3: TGCAGTGCTAGAGCGGGGGACTATGACAATGAGCAGTTCTTC.

The chain employs TRBV7-3 and TRBJ2-1; D remains unclear. Per germline, CDR1 SGHTA and CDR2 FQGTGA. This CDR3 is built from 14 residues. V was shortened by 0 bases and J by 12 bases, with 15 bases between the two germline ends. The CDR3 region has the DNA TGTGCCAGCAGCTTAACCCCGGAGAACGAGAGGCAGTTCTTC. Encoded protein: CASSLTPENERQFF.

This clonotype was detected only a few times. The chain carries TRBV28 and TRBJ2-3; D ambiguous. Germline V gives CDR1 MDHEN, CDR2 SYDVKM. The CDR3 covers 12 residues. V lost 1 base, J lost 5 bases, and 4 bases lay in between. The CDR3 spells CASSLYLDTQYF. CDR3 bases: TGTGCCAGCAGTTTATATTTAGATACGCAGTATTTT.

The J gene is TRBJ2-5, the V gene TRBV14, with 7 bases that match TRBD1. V was pared by 0 bases and J by 4 bases, with 5 bases of the junction left unmatched. Germline V gene lookup returns CDR1 SGHDN and CDR2 FVKESK. CDR3 length: 15 amino acids. The chain's CDR3 is CASSQDLTGVETQYF. For the CDR3, the DNA is TGTGCCAGCAGCCAAGATCTTACAGGGGTAGAGACCCAGTACTTC.

This clonotype was counted only a few times. The V and J genes are TRBV20-1 and TRBJ1-5; 9 bases match TRBD1. This CDR3 is 16 amino acids long. J lost 2 bases, V lost 6 bases, and 11 bases had no gene match. The germline V gene has CDR1 DFQATT and CDR2 SNEGSKA (reference sequence). The CDR3 DNA follows: TGCAGTGCCCAAGCACAGGGGGCGCTGGGCAATCAGCCCCAGCATTTT. This codes for CSAQAQGALGNQPQHF.

The CDR3 protein is CAIRDKSGDPYTF. The CDR3 nucleotides are TGTGCCATCAGGGATAAAAGCGGGGATCCCTACACCTTC. The V call is TRBV10-3, the J call TRBJ1-2; D gene ambiguous. This CDR3 is 13 amino acids long. V lost 6 bases to trimming and J lost 10 bases, with 18 bases between them. Germline CDR1 ENHRY, CDR2 SYGVKD.

This clonotype was found many times. The rearrangement joins TRBV20-1 to TRBJ2-7; 11 nucleotides line up with TRBD1. The CDR3 runs to 11 residues. V shed 8 bases and J 6 bases; nucleotides not matched to a gene: 3. Germline-derived CDR1 and CDR2 are DFQATT and SNEGSKA (reference sequence). The CDR3 DNA reads TGCAGTTTGGACAGGGGGCTCGAGCAGTACTTC. This codes for CSLDRGLEQYF.